This TCR beta chain was obtained from a study of post-analysis software for immune sequencing data. As for the study in general: Disease trajectories encompassed relapsing-remitting, secondary progressive and progressive-relapsing multiple sclerosis. Study-level results: When compared against controls, multiple sclerosis patients showed significantly lower normalized Chao1 diversity. TRBV5-6, TRBV5-1 and TRBV20-1 belonged to a set of roughly five TRBV segments that were more frequent in patients than controls.

The CDR3 covers 15 residues. The germline gives CDR1 DFQATT, CDR2 SNEGSKA (reference sequence). Prepared libraries of TCR beta cDNA carried unique molecular identifiers. MiXCR was run by TCRdb on the PCR reads, yielding one entry per CDR3 protein. The repertoire has around 200,000 distinct CDR3 sequences, 29% of them found once; the top ten carry nearly 3.5%. This clonotype appeared once. Its antigen remains unknown. This clone may be a read error of a much larger clone one base away. The sequenced sample consisted of blood. The chain combines TRBV20-1 with TRBJ2-4, with D possibly matching TRBD2 (5 bases). The DNA matches TRBJ2-7 better at its end, which makes the J call doubtful. This TCR derives from a girl aged 2 to 17 with multiple sclerosis. The CDR3 sequence: CSAPSLARDSYEQYF. Written as DNA, the CDR3 is TGCAGTGCTCCCTCTTTGGCCCGGGACTCCTACGAGCAGTACTTC.